This T cell receptor (beta chain) was identified in a study of cytomegalovirus exposure and HLA in healthy donors. Study findings and constraints: Rarity characterized most TCR sequences, yet some public TCRs appeared in many donors.

As to this clone: No antigen is known for it.

Method: immunoSEQ multiplex PCR; TCRdb's copy keeps in-frame clones and lacks some. The data hold about 58,000 clones, with roughly nine tenths observed a single time. The CDR3 is made up of 15 amino acids. The V gene lost 4 bases and the J gene lost 4 bases, with 14 bases spanning the gap. The V gene's germline CDR1 is MGHRA and CDR2 YSYEKL. The rearrangement uses TRBV4-1 and TRBJ2-1, with TRBD2 as a possible D gene (6 bases). The TCR comes from a man between 18 and 29 years old in good health and CMV-seronegative. The sequencing sample was made of PBMCs. This CDR3 is CASSLFEAGYNEQFF. The CDR3 DNA follows: TGCGCCAGCAGCCTCTTCGAGGCGGGATACAATGAGCAGTTCTTC.